This T cell receptor beta chain was sequenced during a study of Graves' ophthalmopathy and Graves' hyperthyroidism. Findings and caveats of the study: Blood also held most thyroid clonotypes expanded above 0.001 frequency.

In this sample, this clonotype turned up many times. Its antigen remains unknown. The CDR3 spans 14 residues. The V gene end was trimmed by 3 bases and the J gene end by 9 bases; junction bases not matched to a gene: 6. Per germline, CDR1 SGHTA and CDR2 FQGNSA. The TCR beta CDR3 regions underwent amplification from RNA transcripts. RT-PCR with HTBI primers came first, then second-round multiplex PCR. TCRdb independently ran MiXCR on the multiplex PCR reads; one entry per CDR3 protein. The sample yields roughly 350,000 distinct CDR3 sequences, approximately 18% seen once. The sequence was obtained from an adult woman with stable Graves' hyperthyroidism. V gene TRBV7-2 combines with J gene TRBJ2-5; TRBD2 aligns across 11 bases. Material: peripheral blood. The CDR3 DNA sequence: TGTGCCAGCAGCTTCACCGATAGCGGGGGGGCCCAGTACTTC. As protein: CASSFTDSGGAQYF.